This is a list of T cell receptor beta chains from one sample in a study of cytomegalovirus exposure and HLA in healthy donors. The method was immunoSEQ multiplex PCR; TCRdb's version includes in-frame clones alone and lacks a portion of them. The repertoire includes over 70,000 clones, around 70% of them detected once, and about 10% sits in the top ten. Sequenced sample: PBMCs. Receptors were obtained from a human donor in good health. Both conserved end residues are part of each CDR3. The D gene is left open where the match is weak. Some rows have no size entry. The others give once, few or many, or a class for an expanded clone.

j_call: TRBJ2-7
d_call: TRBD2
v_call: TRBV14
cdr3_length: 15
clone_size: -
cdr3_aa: CASSRGTNVPYEQYF
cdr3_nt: TGTGCCAGCAGCAGAGGGACTAACGTACCCTACGAGCAGTACTTC

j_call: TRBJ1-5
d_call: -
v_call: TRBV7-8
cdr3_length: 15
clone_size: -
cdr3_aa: CASSLGRLSDQPQHF
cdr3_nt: TGTGCCAGCAGCTTAGGTCGACTCTCGGATCAGCCCCAGCATTTT

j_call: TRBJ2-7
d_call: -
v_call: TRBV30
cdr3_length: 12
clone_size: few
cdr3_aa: CAWSPLADEQYF
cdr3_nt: TGTGCCTGGAGTCCCCTTGCGGACGAGCAGTACTTC

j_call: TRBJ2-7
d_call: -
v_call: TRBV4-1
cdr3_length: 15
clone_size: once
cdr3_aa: CASSMGVADYYEQYF
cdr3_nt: TGCGCCAGCAGCATGGGAGTCGCAGACTACTACGAGCAGTACTTC

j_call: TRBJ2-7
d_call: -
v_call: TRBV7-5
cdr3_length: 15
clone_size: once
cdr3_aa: CARSLAGGGRYEQYF
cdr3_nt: TGTGCCAGAAGCTTAGCAGGGGGCGGCAGGTACGAGCAGTACTTC

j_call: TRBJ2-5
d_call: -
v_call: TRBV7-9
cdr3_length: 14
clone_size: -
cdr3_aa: CASSSPGGQETQYF
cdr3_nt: TGTGCCAGCAGCTCTCCCGGCGGCCAAGAGACCCAGTACTTC

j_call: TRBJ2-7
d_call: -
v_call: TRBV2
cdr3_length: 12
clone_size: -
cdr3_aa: CASSRVNYEQYF
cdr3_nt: TGTGCCAGCAGCAGGGTTAACTACGAGCAGTACTTC

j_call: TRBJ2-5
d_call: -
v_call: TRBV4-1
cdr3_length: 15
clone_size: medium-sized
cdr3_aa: CASSHSQEPQETQYF
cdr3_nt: TGCGCCAGCAGCCATTCTCAGGAACCGCAAGAGACCCAGTACTTC

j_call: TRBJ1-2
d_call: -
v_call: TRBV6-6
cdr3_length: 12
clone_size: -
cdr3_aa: CASRQQGSGYTF
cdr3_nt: TGTGCCAGCAGACAGCAGGGAAGTGGCTACACCTTC

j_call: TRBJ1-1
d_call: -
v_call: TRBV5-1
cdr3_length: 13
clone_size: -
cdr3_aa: CASSQGSNTEAFF
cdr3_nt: TGCGCCAGCAGCCAGGGATCCAACACTGAAGCTTTCTTT